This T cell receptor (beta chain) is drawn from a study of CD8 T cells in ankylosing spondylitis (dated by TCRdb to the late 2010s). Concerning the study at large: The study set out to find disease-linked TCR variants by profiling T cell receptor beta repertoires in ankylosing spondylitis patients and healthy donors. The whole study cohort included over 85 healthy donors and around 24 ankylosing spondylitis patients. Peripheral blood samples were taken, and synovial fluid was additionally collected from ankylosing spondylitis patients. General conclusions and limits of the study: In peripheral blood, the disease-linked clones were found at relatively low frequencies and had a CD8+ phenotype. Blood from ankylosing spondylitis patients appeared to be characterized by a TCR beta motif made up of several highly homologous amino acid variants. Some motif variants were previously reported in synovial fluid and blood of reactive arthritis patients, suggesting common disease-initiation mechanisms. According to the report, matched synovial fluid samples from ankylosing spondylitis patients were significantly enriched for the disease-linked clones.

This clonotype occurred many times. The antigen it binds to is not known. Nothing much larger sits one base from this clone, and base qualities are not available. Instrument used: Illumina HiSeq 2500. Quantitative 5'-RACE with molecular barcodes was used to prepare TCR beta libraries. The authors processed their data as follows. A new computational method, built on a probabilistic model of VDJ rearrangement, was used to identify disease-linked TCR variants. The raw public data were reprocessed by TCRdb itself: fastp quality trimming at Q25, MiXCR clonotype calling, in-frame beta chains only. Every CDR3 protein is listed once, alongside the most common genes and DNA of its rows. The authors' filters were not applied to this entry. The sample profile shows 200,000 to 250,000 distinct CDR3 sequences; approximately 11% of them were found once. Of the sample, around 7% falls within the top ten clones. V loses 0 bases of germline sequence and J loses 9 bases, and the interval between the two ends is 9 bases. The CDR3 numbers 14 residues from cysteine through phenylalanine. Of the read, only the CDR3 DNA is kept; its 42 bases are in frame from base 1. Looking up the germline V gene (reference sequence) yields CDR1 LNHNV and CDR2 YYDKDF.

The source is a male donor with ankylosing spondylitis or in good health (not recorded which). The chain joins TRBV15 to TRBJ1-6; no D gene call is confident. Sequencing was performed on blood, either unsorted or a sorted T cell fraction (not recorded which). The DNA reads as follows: TGTGCCACCAGCAGAGAGGGCACGGCTTCACCCCTCCACTTT. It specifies CATSREGTASPLHF.